This T cell receptor (beta chain) was identified in a study of post-analysis software for immune sequencing data. Study-wide background: Disease trajectories encompassed relapsing-remitting, secondary progressive and progressive-relapsing multiple sclerosis.

Libraries were made from TCR beta cDNA, and they carried unique molecular identifiers. Input amounts of roughly 1 to 10 million T cells were used. These gave around 500,000 cDNA molecules, so each molecule approximated one T cell. TCRdb reprocessed the PCR reads with MiXCR, giving one entry per CDR3 protein. The table records about 560,000 distinct CDR3 sequences, 44% of them present only once. The CDR3 length is 13 residues. V shed 6 bases and J shed 6 bases, with 14 bases lying between them. CDR1 and CDR2 from the germline V gene are SEHNR and FQNEAQ (reference sequence). Study-level results: Strong same-batch co-clustering of samples appeared with F measure clustering. There was significantly lower normalized Chao1 diversity in multiple sclerosis patients than in controls. TRBV segments more frequent in patients than in controls numbered five and included TRBV5-6, TRBV5-1 and TRBV20-1.

This clonotype was seen a single time. Its target is not known. This sequence was found in a girl between 10 and 17 years old with multiple sclerosis. This chain links TRBV7-9 with TRBJ1-2; tentative D call: TRBD1 (5 bases). The sequenced material came from blood. The CDR3 loop reads CASRIARGNGYTF. DNA for the CDR3: TGTGCCAGCAGGATTGCGCGGGGGAATGGCTACACCTTC.